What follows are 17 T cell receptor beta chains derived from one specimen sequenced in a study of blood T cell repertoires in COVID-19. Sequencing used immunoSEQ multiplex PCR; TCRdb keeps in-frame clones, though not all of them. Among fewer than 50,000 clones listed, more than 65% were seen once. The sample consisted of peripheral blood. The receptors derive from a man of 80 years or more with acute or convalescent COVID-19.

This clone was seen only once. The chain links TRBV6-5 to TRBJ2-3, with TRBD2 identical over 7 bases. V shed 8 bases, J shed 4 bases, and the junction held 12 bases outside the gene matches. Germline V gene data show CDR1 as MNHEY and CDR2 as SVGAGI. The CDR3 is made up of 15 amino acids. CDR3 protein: CASGVGGRKADTQYF. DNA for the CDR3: TGTGCCAGCGGGGTTGGCGGGAGAAAGGCAGATACGCAGTATTTT.

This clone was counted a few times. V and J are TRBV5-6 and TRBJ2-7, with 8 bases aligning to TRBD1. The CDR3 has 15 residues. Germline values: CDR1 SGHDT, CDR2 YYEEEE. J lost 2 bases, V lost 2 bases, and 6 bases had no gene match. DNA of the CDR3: TGTGCCAGCAGCTTTAGGACAGGGAAACCCTACGAGCAGTACTTC. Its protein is CASSFRTGKPYEQYF. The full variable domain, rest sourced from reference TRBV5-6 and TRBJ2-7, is DAGVTQSPTHLIKTRGQQVTLRCSPKSGHDTVSWYQQALGQGPQFIFQYYEEEERQRGNFPDRFSGHQFPNYSSELNVNALLLGDSALYLCASSFRTGKPYEQYFGPGTRLTVT.

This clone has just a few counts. The CDR3 region is CASSYSGQGKGYTF. CDR3 DNA sequence: TGTGCCAGCAGTTACTCGGGACAGGGGAAAGGCTACACCTTC. This chain joins TRBV6-5 and TRBJ1-2, with 10 nucleotides matching TRBD1. CDR3 size: 14 residues. V shed 0 bases and J 8 bases; nucleotides not matched to a gene: 3. Germline loops: CDR1 MNHEY, CDR2 SVGAGI.

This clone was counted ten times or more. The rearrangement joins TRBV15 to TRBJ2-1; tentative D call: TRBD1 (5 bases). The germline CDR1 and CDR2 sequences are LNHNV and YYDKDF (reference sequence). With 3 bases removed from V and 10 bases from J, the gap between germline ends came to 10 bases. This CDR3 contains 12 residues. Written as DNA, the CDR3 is TGTGCCACCAGCAGGCAGGGTACCGAGCAGTTCTTC. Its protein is CATSRQGTEQFF. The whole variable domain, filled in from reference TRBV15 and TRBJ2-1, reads DAMVIQNPRYQVTQFGKPVTLSCSQTLNHNVMYWYQQKSSQAPKLLFHYYDKDFNNEADTPDNFQSRRPNTSFCFLDIRSPGLGDTAMYLCATSRQGTEQFFGPGTRLTVL.

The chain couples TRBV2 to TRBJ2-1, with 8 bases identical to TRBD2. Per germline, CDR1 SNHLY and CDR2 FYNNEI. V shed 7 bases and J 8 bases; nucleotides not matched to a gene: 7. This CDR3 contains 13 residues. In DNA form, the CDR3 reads TGTGCCAGCAAGAGCGGGAGCTGGGATGAGCAGTTCTTC. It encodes CASKSGSWDEQFF. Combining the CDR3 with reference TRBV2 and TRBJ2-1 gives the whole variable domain EPEVTQTPSHQVTQMGQEVILRCVPISNHLYFYWYRQILGQKVEFLVSFYNNEISEKSEIFDDQFSVERPDGSNFTLKIRSTKLEDSAMYFCASKSGSWDEQFFGPGTRLTVL.

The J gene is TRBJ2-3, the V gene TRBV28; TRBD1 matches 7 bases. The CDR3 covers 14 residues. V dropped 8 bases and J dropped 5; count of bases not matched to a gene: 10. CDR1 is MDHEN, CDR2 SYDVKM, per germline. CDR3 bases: TGTGCCAGCTATCGACAGGGATGGGGAGATACGCAGTATTTT. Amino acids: CASYRQGWGDTQYF.

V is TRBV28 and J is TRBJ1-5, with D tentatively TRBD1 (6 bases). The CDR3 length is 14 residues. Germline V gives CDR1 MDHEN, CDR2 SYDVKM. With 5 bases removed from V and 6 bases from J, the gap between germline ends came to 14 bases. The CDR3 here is CASSPGGVGQPQHF. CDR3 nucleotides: TGTGCCAGCAGTCCGGGGGGCGTGGGTCAGCCCCAGCATTTT.

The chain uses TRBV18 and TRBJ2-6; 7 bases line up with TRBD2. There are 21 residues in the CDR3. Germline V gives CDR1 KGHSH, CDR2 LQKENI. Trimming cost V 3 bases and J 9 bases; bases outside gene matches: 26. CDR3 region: CASSPFGGGPSLLWGDNVLTF. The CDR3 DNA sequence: TGTGCCAGCTCACCCTTTGGGGGAGGGCCTTCCCTCCTCTGGGGTGACAACGTCCTGACTTTC.

CDR3 sequence (DNA): TGTGCCAGTAGTAGACAGGGGGTAACCACCGGGGAGCTGTTTTTT. This encodes CASSRQGVTTGELFF. The V call is TRBV19, the J call TRBJ2-2; 9 positions agree with TRBD1. This CDR3 spans 15 amino acids. Per the germline V gene, CDR1 is LNHDA and CDR2 is SQIVND (reference sequence). J was trimmed by 4 bases and V by 4 bases; bases with no gene match: 4.

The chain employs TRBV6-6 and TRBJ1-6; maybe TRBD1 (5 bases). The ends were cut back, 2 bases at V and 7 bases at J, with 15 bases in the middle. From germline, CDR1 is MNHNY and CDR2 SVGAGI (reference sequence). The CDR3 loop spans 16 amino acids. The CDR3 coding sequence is TGTGCCAGCAGTTACACCCAGGGCGGTGGGAATTCACCCCTCCACTTT. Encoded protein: CASSYTQGGGNSPLHF.

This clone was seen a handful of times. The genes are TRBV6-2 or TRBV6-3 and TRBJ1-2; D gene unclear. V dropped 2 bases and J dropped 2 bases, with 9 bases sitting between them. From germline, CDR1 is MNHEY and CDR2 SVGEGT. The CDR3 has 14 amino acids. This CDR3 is CASSYLTENYGYTF. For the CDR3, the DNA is TGTGCCAGCAGTTACCTAACCGAGAACTATGGCTACACCTTC.

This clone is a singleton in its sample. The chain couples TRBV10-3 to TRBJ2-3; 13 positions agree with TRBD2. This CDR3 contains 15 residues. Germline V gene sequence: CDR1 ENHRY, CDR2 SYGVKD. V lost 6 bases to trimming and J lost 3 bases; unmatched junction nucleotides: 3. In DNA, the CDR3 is TGTGCCATCAGGGGACTAGCGGGACTTACAGATACGCAGTATTTT. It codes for CAIRGLAGLTDTQYF.

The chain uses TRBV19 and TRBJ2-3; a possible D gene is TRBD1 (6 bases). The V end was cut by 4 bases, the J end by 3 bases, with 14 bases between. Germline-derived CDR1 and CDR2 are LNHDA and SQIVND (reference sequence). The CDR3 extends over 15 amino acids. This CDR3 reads CASSSHRVGTDTQYF. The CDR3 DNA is TGTGCCAGTAGTAGCCACAGGGTCGGTACAGATACGCAGTATTTT.

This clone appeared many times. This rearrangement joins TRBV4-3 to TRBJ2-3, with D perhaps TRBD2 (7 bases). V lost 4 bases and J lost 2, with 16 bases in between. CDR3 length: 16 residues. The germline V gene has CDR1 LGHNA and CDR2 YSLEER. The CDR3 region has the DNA TGCGCCAGCAGCCCTAAGGGGGAGGGATTCACAGATACGCAGTATTTT. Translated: CASSPKGEGFTDTQYF.

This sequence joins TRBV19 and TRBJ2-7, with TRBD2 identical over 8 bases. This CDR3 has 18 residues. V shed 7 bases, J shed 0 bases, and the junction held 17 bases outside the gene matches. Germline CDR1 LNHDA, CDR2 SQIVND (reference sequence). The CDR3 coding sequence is TGTGCCAGTACTCAAGGGCACGGAAGCGGGAGTGCCTCCTACGAGCAGTACTTC. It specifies CASTQGHGSGSASYEQYF.

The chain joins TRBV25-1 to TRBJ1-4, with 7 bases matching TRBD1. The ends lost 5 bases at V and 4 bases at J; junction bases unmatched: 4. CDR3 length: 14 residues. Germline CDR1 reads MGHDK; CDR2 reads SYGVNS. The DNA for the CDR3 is TGTGCCAGCAGTAGGACAGGCCTTAATGAAAAACTGTTTTTT. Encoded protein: CASSRTGLNEKLFF.

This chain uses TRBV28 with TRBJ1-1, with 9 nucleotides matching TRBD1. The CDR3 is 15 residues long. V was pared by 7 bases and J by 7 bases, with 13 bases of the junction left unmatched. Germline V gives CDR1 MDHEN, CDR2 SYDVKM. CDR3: CASILGGTGKHEAFF. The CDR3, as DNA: TGTGCCAGCATCCTAGGTGGGACAGGGAAGCATGAAGCTTTCTTT. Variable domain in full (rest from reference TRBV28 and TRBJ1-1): DVKVTQSSRYLVKRTGEKVFLECVQDMDHENMFWYRQDPGLGLRLIYFSYDVKMKEKGDIPEGYSVSREKKERFSLILESASTNQTSMYLCASILGGTGKHEAFFGQGTRLTVV.